The rows below give T cell receptor beta chains drawn from one sample of a study of post-analysis software for immune sequencing data. TCRdb analysed the PCR reads with MiXCR anew, one entry per CDR3 protein. The sample yields roughly 180,000 distinct CDR3 sequences, roughly 30% seen once. Sequencing was carried out using blood. Every receptor here comes from a girl between 10 and 17 years old with multiple sclerosis. CDR3s include the opening cysteine and the closing phenylalanine or tryptophan. D genes are given only for firm matches. Clone size, where shown, is once, few, many, or a class for clones that have expanded.

cdr3_aa	cdr3_nt	clone_size	d_call	v_call	j_call
CATLTSGNPDTQYF	TGTGCCACCTTGACTAGCGGGAATCCAGATACGCAGTATTTT	many	TRBD2	TRBV5-4	TRBJ2-3
CASSQDLAGTIYGYTF	TGCGCCAGCAGCCAAGATCTTGCAGGGACTATCTATGGCTACACCTTC	few	.	TRBV4-1	TRBJ1-2
CASSQGETSYNSPLHF	TGTGCCAGCAGCCAGGGGGAGACCTCCTATAATTCACCCCTCCACTTT	many	.	TRBV4-2	TRBJ1-6
CASSLNGLAPQHF	TGTGCCAGCAGTTTAAACGGACTGGCGCCCCAGCATTTT	few	.	TRBV27	TRBJ1-5
CASSYSANTIYF	TGTGCCAGCAGTTATAGTGCAAACACCATATATTTT	.	.	TRBV12-3/TRBV12-4	TRBJ1-3
CATSREQEGYQETQYF	TGTGCCACCAGCAGAGAACAGGAGGGTTACCAAGAGACCCAGTACTTC	many	.	TRBV15	TRBJ2-5
CSARDTASAYNEQFF	TGCAGTGCTAGAGATACGGCTAGCGCCTACAATGAGCAGTTCTTC	once	.	TRBV20-1	TRBJ2-1
CAISVRGQGPYGYTF	TGTGCCATCAGTGTTAGGGGACAGGGACCCTATGGCTACACCTTC	many	TRBD1	TRBV10-3	TRBJ1-2
CASSYRGTEAFF	TGTGCCAGCAGCTATAGGGGCACTGAAGCTTTCTTT	.	.	TRBV7-9	TRBJ1-1
CASSARGGYNEQFF	TGCGCCAGCAGCGCGCGCGGGGGATACAATGAGCAGTTCTTC	.	TRBD2	TRBV5-1	TRBJ2-1
CASSQEDSDTAIYGYTF	TGTGCCAGCAGCCAAGAGGATTCGGACACCGCCATCTATGGCTACACCTTC	.	.	TRBV7-2	TRBJ1-2